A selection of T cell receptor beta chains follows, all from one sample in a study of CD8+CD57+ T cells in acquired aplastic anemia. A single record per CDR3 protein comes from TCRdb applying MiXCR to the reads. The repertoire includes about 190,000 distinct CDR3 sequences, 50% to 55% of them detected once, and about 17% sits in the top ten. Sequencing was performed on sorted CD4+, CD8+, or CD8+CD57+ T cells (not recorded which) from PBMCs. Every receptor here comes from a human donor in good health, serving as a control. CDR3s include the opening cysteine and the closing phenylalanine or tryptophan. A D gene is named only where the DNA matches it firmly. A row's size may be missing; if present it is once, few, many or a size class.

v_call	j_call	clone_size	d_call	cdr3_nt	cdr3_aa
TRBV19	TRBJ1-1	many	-	TGTGCCAGTGGGGGGGGGCGGGGAGCTGAAGCTTTCTTT	CASGGGRGAEAFF
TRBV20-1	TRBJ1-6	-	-	TGCAGTGCTAGAGGGGGCAGGGAGAATTCACCCCTCCACTTT	CSARGGRENSPLHF
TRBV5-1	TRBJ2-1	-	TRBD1	TGCGCCAGCAGCTTGGTGGCAGGGACAGGGAGCGATGAGCAGTTCTTC	CASSLVAGTGSDEQFF
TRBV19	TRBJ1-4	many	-	TGTGCCAGTAGTAGACAGTTTCTGGGGACTAATGAAAAACTGTTTTTT	CASSRQFLGTNEKLFF
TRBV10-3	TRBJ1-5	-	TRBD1	TGTGCCATCCGACAGGGCCTGGACCAGCCCCAGCATTTT	CAIRQGLDQPQHF
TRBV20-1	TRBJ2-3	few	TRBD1	TGCAGTGCTAGGATAAAAGACCTAACAGGGGGCGAACTCCATGTCTGGGATACGCAGTATTTT	CSARIKDLTGGELHVWDTQYF
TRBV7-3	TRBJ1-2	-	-	TGTGCCAGCAGCGGGGGAATGTATAGGGATGGCTACACCTTC	CASSGGMYRDGYTF
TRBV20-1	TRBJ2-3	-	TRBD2	TGCAGTGCTCATAAATTAGCGGGGGGGCCCGATACGCAGTATTTT	CSAHKLAGGPDTQYF
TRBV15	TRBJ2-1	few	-	TGTGCCACCAGCAGAGGTCAAGATGAGCAGTTCTTC	CATSRGQDEQFF
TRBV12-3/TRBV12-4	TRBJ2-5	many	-	TGTGCCAGCAGTTTTAAGGGTGGCGGGGAGACCCAGTACTTC	CASSFKGGGETQYF
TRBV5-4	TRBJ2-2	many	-	TGTGCCAGCTCTCCCCCGGGACATTCGAACACCGGGGAGCTGTTTTTT	CASSPPGHSNTGELFF
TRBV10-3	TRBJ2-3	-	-	TGTGCCACTAGACTAAACACAGATACGCAGTATTTT	CATRLNTDTQYF
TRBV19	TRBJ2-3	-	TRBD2	TGTGCCAGTAGTCTAGTAGCGGGAGGGCCGAGAACAGATACGCAGTATTTT	CASSLVAGGPRTDTQYF
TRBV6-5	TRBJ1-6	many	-	TGTGCCAGCAGCGCAGGGATTGCGGATAATTCACCCCTCCACTTT	CASSAGIADNSPLHF
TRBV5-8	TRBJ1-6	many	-	TGTGCCAGCAGCCCACGGAGGAGAATAAGCTCCTATAATTCACCCCTCCACTTT	CASSPRRRISSYNSPLHF
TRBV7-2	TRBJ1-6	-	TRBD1	TGTGCCAGCAGCTTAAGACAGGGGGCCCCGAGTTCACCCCTCCACTTT	CASSLRQGAPSSPLHF
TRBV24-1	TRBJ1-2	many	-	TGTGCCACCGCTCAAGGAAACTCTGGCTACACCTTC	CATAQGNSGYTF
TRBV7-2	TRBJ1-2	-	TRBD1	TGTGCCAGCAGCTTTAACAGGGGAAGTGGCTACACCTTC	CASSFNRGSGYTF
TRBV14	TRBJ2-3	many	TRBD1	TGTGCCAGCAGCCGGCGACAGGGCCAAGCGAGCACAGATACGCAGTATTTT	CASSRRQGQASTDTQYF
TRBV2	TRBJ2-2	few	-	TGTGCCAGCAGGGGGAAGTCTAGCACGGTCGGGGAGCTGTTTTTT	CASRGKSSTVGELFF
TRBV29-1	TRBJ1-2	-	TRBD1	TGCAGCGTTGAAGACGACAGGGGGCTGACCTATGGCTACACCTTC	CSVEDDRGLTYGYTF
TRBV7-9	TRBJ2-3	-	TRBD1	TGTGCCAGCAGCGCTCTTTGGACAGGGAGCACAGATACGCAGTATTTT	CASSALWTGSTDTQYF
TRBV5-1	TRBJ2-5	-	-	TGCGCCAGCAGCGGCCAACCTGGGGACTTC	CASSGQPGDF
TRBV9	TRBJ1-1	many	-	TGTGCCAGCGCGCGGGGGGTCAACATGAACACTGAAGCTTTCTTT	CASARGVNMNTEAFF
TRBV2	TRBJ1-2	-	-	TGTGCCAGCAGTGAAGGGCGGGAACTGAACTATGGCTACACCTTC	CASSEGRELNYGYTF
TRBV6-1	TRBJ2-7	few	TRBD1	TGTGCCAGCAGTGCAGACAGGGACATCGGCGAGCAGTACTTC	CASSADRDIGEQYF
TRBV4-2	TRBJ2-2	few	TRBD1	TGTGCCAGCAGCCAAGACTCACTCGGGACAGGGAACACCGGGGAGCTGTTTTTT	CASSQDSLGTGNTGELFF
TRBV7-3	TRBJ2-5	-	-	TGTGCCAGCAGCTTCGGGGGGCTAGAGACCCAGTACTTC	CASSFGGLETQYF
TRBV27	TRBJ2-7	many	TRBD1	TGTGCCAGCAGGCTTGGCGACAGGGGAAGGCCCTACGAGCAGTACTTC	CASRLGDRGRPYEQYF
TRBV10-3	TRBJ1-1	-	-	TGTGCCATCAGTGAGTCGACAAAGACCGGGGGCAGGGGCTTTCTTGAAGCTTTCTTT	CAISESTKTGGRGFLEAFF
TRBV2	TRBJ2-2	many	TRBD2	TGTGCCAGCAAGCGGGGATGGCAGACCCCGGGCACCGGGGAGCTGTTTTTT	CASKRGWQTPGTGELFF
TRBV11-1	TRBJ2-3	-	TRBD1	TGTGCCAGCAGCTTATCAGGCGACAGGGGTAGGTATTTT	CASSLSGDRGRYF
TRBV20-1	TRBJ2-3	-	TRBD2	TGCAGTGCTAGAGTCCTAGCGGGGGGGGATACGCAGTATTTT	CSARVLAGGDTQYF
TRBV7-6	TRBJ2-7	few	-	TGTGCCAGCAGCTTAGGGGAGACCTACGAGCAGTACTTC	CASSLGETYEQYF
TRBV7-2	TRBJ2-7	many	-	TGTGCCAGCAGCTTAGGGAACCCCGCATCATACGAGCAGTACTTC	CASSLGNPASYEQYF
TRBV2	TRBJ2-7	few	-	TGTGCCACCAACAGGGAAAGCTCCTACGAGCAGTACTTC	CATNRESSYEQYF
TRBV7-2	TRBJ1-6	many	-	TGTGCCAGCAGCTTAGCTATCCAGCAAAATTCACCCCTCCACTTT	CASSLAIQQNSPLHF
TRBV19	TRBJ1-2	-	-	TGTGCCAGTAGGTGGGGCAGCTATGGCTACACCTTC	CASRWGSYGYTF
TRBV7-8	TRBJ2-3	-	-	TGTGCCAGCAGCCTAGGGGAGACTAGCACAGATACGCAGTATTTT	CASSLGETSTDTQYF
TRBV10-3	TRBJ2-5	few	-	TGTGCCATCAGTGAGTCGTGGACTAACCAAGAGACCCAGTACTTC	CAISESWTNQETQYF
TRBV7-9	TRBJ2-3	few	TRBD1	TGTGCCAGCAGGGAAACAGGGGGACCTAGCACAGATACGCAGTATTTT	CASRETGGPSTDTQYF
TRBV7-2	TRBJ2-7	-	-	TGTGCCAGCAGCTTAGCCGGGGGGCTTGGGGAGCAGTACTTC	CASSLAGGLGEQYF
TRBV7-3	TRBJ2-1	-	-	TGTGCCAGCAGCAGCCTTCAGGGAAATGAGCAGTTCTTC	CASSSLQGNEQFF
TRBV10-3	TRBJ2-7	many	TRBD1	TGTGCCATCATGGAGGACAGGGCTGGGGAGCAGTACTTC	CAIMEDRAGEQYF
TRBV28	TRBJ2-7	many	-	TGTGCCAGCAGATCAGGCCTGACCTACGAGCAGTACTTC	CASRSGLTYEQYF
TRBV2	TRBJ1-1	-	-	TGTGCCAGCAGTGCGGTCACGAACACTGAAGCTTTCTTT	CASSAVTNTEAFF
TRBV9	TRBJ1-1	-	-	TGTGCCAGCAGCGTAGCTTACACTAACACTGAAGCTTTCTTT	CASSVAYTNTEAFF
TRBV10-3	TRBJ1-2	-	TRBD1	TGTGCCATCAGCCCGCTGGGACAGGGTAACTATGGCTACACCTTC	CAISPLGQGNYGYTF
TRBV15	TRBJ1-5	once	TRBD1	TGTGCCACCAGCGGGACAGGGATGGAGCCCCAGCATTTT	CATSGTGMEPQHF
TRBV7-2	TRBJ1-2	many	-	TGTGCCAGCAGCTCTTCGGTGAATGGCTACACCTTC	CASSSSVNGYTF
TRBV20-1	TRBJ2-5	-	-	TGCAGTGCTAGTCGGGCGAGGAGAGAGACCCAGTACTTC	CSASRARRETQYF
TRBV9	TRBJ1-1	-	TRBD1	TGCGCCAGCAGCTTGGCCCATGGACAGGGTTACACTGAAGCTTTCTTT	CASSLAHGQGYTEAFF
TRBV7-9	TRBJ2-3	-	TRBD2	TGTGCCAGCAGCTTAGAAACTAGCGGGGGGAGTACGCAGTATTTT	CASSLETSGGSTQYF
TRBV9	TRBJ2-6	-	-	TGTGCCAGCAGCGTAGTTGGAGACTCTGGGGCCAACGTCCTGACTTTC	CASSVVGDSGANVLTF
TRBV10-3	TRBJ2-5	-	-	TGTGCCATCACCGTTCAGGGAAAAGAGACCCAGTACTTC	CAITVQGKETQYF
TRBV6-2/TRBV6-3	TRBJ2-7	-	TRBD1	TGTGCCAGCAATTCTGGACCCGGGACAGATTACGAGCAGTACTTC	CASNSGPGTDYEQYF
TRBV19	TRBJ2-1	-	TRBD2	TGTGCCAGTGGACCGGGGGGCAATGAGCAGTTCTTC	CASGPGGNEQFF
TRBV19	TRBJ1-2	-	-	TGTGCCAGTAGGTCGGCGGGGGAGCGGTACACCTTC	CASRSAGERYTF